This TCR beta chain was retrieved from a study of cytomegalovirus exposure and HLA in healthy donors (TCRdb year 2017). With regard to the full study: In an earlier analysis of some 550 of the donors, approximately 300 Gb of sequence data and 100 million or so unique TCR beta sequences from about 190 million T cells were reported. A handful of DR-DQ haplotypes were handled as single units for association and clustering because linkage in the cohort was strong. The study used immunosequencing to profile the T cell repertoires of several hundred subjects and linked those repertoires to cytomegalovirus serostatus. The number of donors typed differed by locus, with roughly 620-630 for A, B, C, DRB1 and DQB1, 522 for DQA1, 606 for DPA1, and roughly 450 for DPB1. Along with the roughly 710-subject first cohort, a separate validation cohort of roughly 110 different subjects was used. Rather than using new phenotypic data, the later analysis identified candidate immune exposures from TCR beta sequences and from how often those sequences occurred across donors. The study aimed to test whether signatures of past pathogen exposure could be identified by cataloging public T cell receptors. In a later analysis, previously published TCR beta repertoires from 600 to 850 donors were re-analyzed and high-resolution HLA genotyping was added so that TCR occurrence patterns could be studied. A later genetic analysis used genome-wide SNP genotypes for about 60% of the 666 donors, treating that subset as a discovery cohort. In an earlier analysis of over 550 of the donors, high-throughput TCR beta sequencing was used to judge whether each TCR beta V gene segment behaved as functional or pseudogenic. Every discovery cohort repertoire had been produced on one sequencing platform. Both class I and class II loci were covered by HLA typing, at four-digit resolution. The study combined high-throughput TCR immunosequencing, statistical association of individual TCRs with disease status, and machine learning to predict cytomegalovirus infection status. Among the approximately 400 genotyped donors, about 85% belonged to the genetic ancestry cluster associated with self-reported Caucasian donors. Roughly 300 gigabases of sequencing data and 80 million or so unique TCR sequences were included in an early release covering roughly 600 HLA-typed donors. Donor age, sex, ethnicity and CMV serostatus were compiled together with the repertoire data. Among around 400 genotyped donors of the cohort, an average of around 240,000 unique TCR beta nucleotide sequences was sequenced per donor, of which about 19% were non-productive. General study outcomes and caveats: In both the original and validation cohorts, the classifier was reported to diagnose cytomegalovirus status with high specificity and sensitivity. Presence/absence analyses assumed roughly uniform sequencing depth across donors, an assumption that may not hold. An earlier analysis of around 600 of the donors showed that most TCR beta V segments appeared in productive rearrangements either about 87% or about 30% of the time, which broadly matched IMGT annotations. V-gene and J-gene trimming of TCR beta chains was associated with a missense DCLRE1C variant in a later genetic analysis, and the association was replicated in an independent cohort. Most CMV-associated TCR beta chains appeared to be HLA-restricted in a later analysis, and the HLA associations seemed to be driven largely by CMV exposure. In this cohort, only TCR beta chains were sequenced, and detectable features were limited by the absence of alpha or paired-chain data. Most TCR sequences were observed very rarely across donors, whereas some public TCRs were present in many individuals. Compared with equally common non-associated chains, HLA-associated TCR beta chains in a later analysis were more clonally expanded and had lower generation probabilities. A further reported finding was that TCR beta sequences accurately predicted the HLA-A and HLA-B alleles for most subjects in the first cohort. In vitro tests confirmed that three of the cytomegalovirus-associated TCR beta chains recognize cytomegalovirus antigens. When HLA alleles, especially DR and DQ, strongly co-occurred, TCR associations were difficult to assign to individual alleles. CMV serostatus was the only immune exposure information available for the cohort. The study listed 164 TCR beta chains as associated with cytomegalovirus. In a later analysis, several top co-occurrence clusters were reported to appear linked to parvovirus B19, influenza, CMV and Epstein-Barr virus. Because HLA typing was unavailable for some donors at each locus, only the typed subset was used in association tests. A group of highly shared sequence variants was considered likely to be a technical artifact of the sequencing pipeline. Because the 87-base-pair reads could not distinguish some IMGT-functional V segments, including TRBV6-2 and TRBV6-3, those segments were excluded. Correlated functional status among segregating V segments might be attributable to linkage disequilibrium, but an unknown experimental factor could not be ruled out. In a later genetic analysis, fewer N-insertions in productive TCRs were reported among donors in an Asian-associated ancestry cluster than the 666-donor mean. Because counts were too low, seventeen rarely observed V segments, including chromosome 9 orphons, were excluded from the earlier analysis of 587 of the donors. According to the authors, the approach could potentially be generalized to other disease states and immunological phenotypes. According to a later analysis, TCR association rates differed among HLA loci, with DRB1 alleles showing the most associated TCRs and HLA-C alleles showing the fewest. At a false discovery rate of 0.05, a later analysis linked 15,000 to 20,000 TCR beta sequences to specific HLA alleles.

The cohort comprised 666 healthy bone marrow donors. Cohort members were all nominally healthy when sampled, although unrecorded immune exposures were likely present. The donor tested CMV seropositive, placing the donor among the 310 or so seropositive members of the cohort. Every donor gave a peripheral blood sample, and the peripheral blood mononuclear cells from that sample were used for TCR beta sequencing. Genomic DNA was extracted from the blood cell samples with the Qiagen DNeasy Blood Extraction Kit. Trimming removed 3 bases from V and 5 bases from J, leaving 14 bases between the germline ends. Reading from cysteine to phenylalanine, the CDR3 counts 14 amino acids. Only the CDR3 DNA stays, 42 bases, in frame from base 1. For CDR1 and CDR2, the germline V gene lists SGHRS and YFSETQ. The receptor library was made with the immunoSEQ multiplex PCR assay. The multiplex PCR relied on a mix of 60 forward primers for TCR Vbeta segments and 13 reverse primers for TCR Jbeta segments. A multiplex PCR assay on genomic DNA amplified the CDR3 region of rearranged TCR beta genes. Amplified TCR beta libraries were sequenced as 87-base-pair reads on the Illumina HiSeq System. The paper's data handling went like this. A later analysis tallied some 79 million unique TCR beta chains across the 666 repertoires, and around 10 million of those chains were shared by two or more donors. Raw reads were error-corrected and collapsed into unique sequences with a nearest-neighbor algorithm that merged closely related sequences to remove PCR and sequencing errors. Alignment of CDR3 sequences to IMGT reference sequences was used to assign V, D and J gene segments. For a sequence to be retained, a match of at least six nucleotides was required to both a V gene segment and a J gene segment. Rearrangements were classified as productive when the CDR3 lacked stop codons and remained in frame with V and J, and all other rearrangements were classified as non-productive. Following IMGT convention, CDR3 was defined as the stretch from the second conserved V-encoded cysteine to the conserved J-encoded phenylalanine. Sequences without an unambiguous match to a single V gene segment were excluded from the earlier analysis of 500 to 700 of the donors. An earlier analysis of about 590 of the donors classified V segments as functional when productive rearrangements were above 56.7% and as segregating when the standard deviation between donors was above 5%. To diagnose cytomegalovirus status from the catalog of TCR beta chain sequences, a statistical classification framework was built. A later analysis assigned V and J genes by comparing TCR nucleotide sequences with IMGT/GENE-DB human TR gene sequences. A later analysis assigned CDR3 sequences and most-parsimonious VDJ recombination scenarios with the TCRdist pipeline. In a later analysis, every TCR beta chain was defined by the combination of its CDR3 amino acid sequence and its V-gene family, and reads without a unique V-gene family were dropped. In a later analysis, fewer than 650 highly shared, low-generation-probability nucleotide sequences were removed to address suspected cross-contamination and a sequencing artifact. In a later analysis, a clonal expansion index was calculated for each public chain from normalized within-repertoire ranks of inferred template counts. Generation probabilities in a later analysis came from a VDJ recombination model fitted to out-of-frame rearrangements, and those results were checked against IGoR. In a later analysis, TCR-TCR, TCR-HLA and TCR-CMV co-occurrence was scored with hypergeometric tests, and a repertoire-size bias correction was applied to TCR pairs. In a later analysis, false discovery rates were estimated by permuting HLA or CMV assignments 20 times. In a later analysis, co-occurring TCRs were grouped using DBSCAN, and TCRdist sequence similarity was added for clustering within HLA-allele-positive subsets. Repertoires with fewer than 30,000 or more than 120,000 public chains were left out of co-occurrence clustering, as were five repertoires with anomalous nucleotide sharing. The table comes from immuneACCESS by way of TCRdb, which keeps in-frame sequences with V and J called. Part of the clones is missing from these tables; in studies checked, under half for an unresolved V gene and the rest for unknown reasons. V and J calls plus clone size are reproduced from that table; the DNA served to infer D and trimming. Within this sample are 35,000 to 45,000 clones, with roughly 63% of them counted one time only. The biggest ten clones account for around 12% of the sample.

Concerning this clone itself: No cognate antigen has been identified for it. The input lacks base qualities; no much larger clone sits a single base away.

Recombination joined TRBV5-1 with TRBJ1-1; the D gene is not confidently resolved. The sample comprised PBMCs. This TCR was sampled from a man aged 55 to 70 in good health and CMV-seropositive. The nucleotide sequence reads TGCGCCAGCAGCTCCTTACTCTCCGGTACTGAAGCTTTCTTT. It encodes CASSSLLSGTEAFF.